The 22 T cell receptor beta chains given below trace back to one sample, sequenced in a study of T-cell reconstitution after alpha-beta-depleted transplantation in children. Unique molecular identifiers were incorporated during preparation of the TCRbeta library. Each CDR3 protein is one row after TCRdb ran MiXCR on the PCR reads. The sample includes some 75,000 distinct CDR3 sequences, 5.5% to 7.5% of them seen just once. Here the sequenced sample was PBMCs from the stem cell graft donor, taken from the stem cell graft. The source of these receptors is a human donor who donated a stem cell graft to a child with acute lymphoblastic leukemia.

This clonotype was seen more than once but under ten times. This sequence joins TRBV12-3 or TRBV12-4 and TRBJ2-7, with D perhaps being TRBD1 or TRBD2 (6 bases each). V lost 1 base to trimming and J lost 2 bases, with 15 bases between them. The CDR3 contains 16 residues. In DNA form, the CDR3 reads TGTGCCAGCAGTTTAGGGCAGGGAAGGGGGGCCTACGAGCAGTACTTC. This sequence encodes CASSLGQGRGAYEQYF.

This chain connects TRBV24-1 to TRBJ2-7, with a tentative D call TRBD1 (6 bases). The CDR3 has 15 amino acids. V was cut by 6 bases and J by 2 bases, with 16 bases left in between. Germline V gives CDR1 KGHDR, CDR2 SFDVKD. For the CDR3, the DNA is TGTGCCACCAGTCCGGGACAAGTTCAACCCTACGAGCAGTACTTC. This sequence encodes CATSPGQVQPYEQYF.

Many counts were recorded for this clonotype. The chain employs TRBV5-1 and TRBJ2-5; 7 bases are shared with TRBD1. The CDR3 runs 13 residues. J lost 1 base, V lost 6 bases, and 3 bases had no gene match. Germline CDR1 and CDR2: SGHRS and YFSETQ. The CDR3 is CASNGQAQETQYF. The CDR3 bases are TGCGCCAGCAACGGACAGGCCCAAGAGACCCAGTACTTC.

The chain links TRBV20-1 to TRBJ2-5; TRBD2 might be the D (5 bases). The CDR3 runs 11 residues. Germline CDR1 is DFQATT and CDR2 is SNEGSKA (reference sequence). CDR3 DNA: TGCAGAGTCAACAGTGAGGGGACCCAGTACTTC. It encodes CRVNSEGTQYF.

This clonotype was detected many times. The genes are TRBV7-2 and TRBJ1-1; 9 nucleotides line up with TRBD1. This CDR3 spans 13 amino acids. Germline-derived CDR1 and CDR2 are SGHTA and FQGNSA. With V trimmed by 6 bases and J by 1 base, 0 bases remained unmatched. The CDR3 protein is CASRDRGNTEAFF. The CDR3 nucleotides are TGTGCCAGCAGGGACAGGGGGAACACTGAAGCTTTCTTT. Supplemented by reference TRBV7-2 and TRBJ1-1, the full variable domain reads GAGVSQSPSNKVTEKGKDVELRCDPISGHTALYWYRQSLGQGLEFLIYFQGNSAPDKSGLPSDRFSAERTGGSVSTLTIQRTQQEDSAVYLCASRDRGNTEAFFGQGTRLTVV.

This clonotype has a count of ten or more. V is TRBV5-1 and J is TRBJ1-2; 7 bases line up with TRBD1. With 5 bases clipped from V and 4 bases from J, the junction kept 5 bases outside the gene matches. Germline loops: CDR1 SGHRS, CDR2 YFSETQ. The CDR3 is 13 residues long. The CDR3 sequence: CASRRGQPYGYTF. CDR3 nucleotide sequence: TGCGCCAGCAGAAGGGGACAGCCCTATGGCTACACCTTC.

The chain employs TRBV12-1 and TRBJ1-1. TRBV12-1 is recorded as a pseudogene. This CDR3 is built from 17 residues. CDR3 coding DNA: TGTGCCAGCAGGCTTGCGCTGCTCCGCAAAGAAGTAACTGAAGCTTTCTTT. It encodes CASRLALLRKEVTEAFF.

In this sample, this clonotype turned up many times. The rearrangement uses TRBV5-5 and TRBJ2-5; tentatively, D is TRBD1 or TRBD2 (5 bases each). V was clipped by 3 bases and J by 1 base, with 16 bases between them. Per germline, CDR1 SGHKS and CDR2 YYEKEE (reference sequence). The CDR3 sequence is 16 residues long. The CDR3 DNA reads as TGTGCCAGCAGCTCGGGCTGGATCGGGGCCCAAGAGACCCAGTACTTC. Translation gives CASSSGWIGAQETQYF. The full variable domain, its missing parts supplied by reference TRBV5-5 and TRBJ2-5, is DAGVTQSPTHLIKTRGQQVTLRCSPISGHKSVSWYQQVLGQGPQFIFQYYEKEERGRGNFPDRFSARQFPNYSSELNVNALLLGDSALYLCASSSGWIGAQETQYFGPGTRLLVL.

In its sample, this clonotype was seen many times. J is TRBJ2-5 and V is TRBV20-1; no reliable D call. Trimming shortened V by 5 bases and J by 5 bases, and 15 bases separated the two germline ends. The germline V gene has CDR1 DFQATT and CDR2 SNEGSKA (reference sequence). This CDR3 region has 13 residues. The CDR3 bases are TGCAGTGCTCCGGTGGGAAGCATGGAGACCCAGTACTTC. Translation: CSAPVGSMETQYF.

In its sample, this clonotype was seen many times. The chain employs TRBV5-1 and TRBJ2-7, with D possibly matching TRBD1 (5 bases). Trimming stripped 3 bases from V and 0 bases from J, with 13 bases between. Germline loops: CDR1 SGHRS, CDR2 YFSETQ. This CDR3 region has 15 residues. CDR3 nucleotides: TGCGCCAGCAGCTCCGACCTTGGACACTCCTACGAGCAGTACTTC. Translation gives CASSSDLGHSYEQYF.

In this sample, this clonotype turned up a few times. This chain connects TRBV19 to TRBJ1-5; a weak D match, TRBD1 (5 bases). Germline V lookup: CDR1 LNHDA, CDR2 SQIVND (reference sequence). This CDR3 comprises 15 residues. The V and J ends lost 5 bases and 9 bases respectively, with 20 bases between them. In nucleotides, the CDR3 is TGTGCCAGTAGTTCAGTGGGGCATGGGGTCGGGCCCCAGCATTTT. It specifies CASSSVGHGVGPQHF.

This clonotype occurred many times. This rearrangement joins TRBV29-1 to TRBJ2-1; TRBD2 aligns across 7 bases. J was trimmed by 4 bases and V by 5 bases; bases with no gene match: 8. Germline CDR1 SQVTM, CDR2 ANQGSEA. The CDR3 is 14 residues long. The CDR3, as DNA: TGCAGCGTTCTGGCGGGAGTTCAGTACAATGAGCAGTTCTTC. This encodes CSVLAGVQYNEQFF.

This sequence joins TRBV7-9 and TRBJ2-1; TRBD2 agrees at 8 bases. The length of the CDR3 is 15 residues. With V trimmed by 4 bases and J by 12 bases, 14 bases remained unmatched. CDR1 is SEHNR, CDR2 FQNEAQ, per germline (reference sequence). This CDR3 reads CASSSEREPGRVQFF. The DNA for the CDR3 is TGTGCCAGCAGCTCTGAGCGGGAGCCGGGGCGGGTGCAGTTCTTC.

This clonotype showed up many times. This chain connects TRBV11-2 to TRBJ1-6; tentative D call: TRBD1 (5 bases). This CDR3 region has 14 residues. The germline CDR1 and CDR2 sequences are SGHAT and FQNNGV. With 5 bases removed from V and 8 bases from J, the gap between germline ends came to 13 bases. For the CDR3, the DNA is TGTGCCAGCAGCCTTCGACCGGGACATTCACCCCTCCACTTT. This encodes CASSLRPGHSPLHF.

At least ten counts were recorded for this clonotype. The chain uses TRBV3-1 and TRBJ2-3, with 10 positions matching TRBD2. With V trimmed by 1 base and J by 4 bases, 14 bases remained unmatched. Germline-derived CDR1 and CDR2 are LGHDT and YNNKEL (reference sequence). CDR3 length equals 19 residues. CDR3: CASSQVILSLAGEADTQYF. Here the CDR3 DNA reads TGTGCCAGCAGCCAAGTGATACTCTCCCTAGCGGGAGAAGCAGATACGCAGTATTTT.

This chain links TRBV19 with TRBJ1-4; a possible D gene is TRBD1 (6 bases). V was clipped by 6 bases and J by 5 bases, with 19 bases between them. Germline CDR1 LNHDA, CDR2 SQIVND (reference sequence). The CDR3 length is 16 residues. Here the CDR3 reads CASSPLAQGSNEKLFF. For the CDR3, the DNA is TGTGCCAGTAGCCCCCTCGCACAGGGATCAAATGAAAAACTGTTTTTT.

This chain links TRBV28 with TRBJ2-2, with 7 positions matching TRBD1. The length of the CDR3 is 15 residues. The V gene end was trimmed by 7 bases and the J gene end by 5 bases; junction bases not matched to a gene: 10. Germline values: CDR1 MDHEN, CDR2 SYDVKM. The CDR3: CASTPGQKKTGELFF. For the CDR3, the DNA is TGTGCCAGCACCCCGGGACAGAAAAAGACCGGGGAGCTGTTTTTT.

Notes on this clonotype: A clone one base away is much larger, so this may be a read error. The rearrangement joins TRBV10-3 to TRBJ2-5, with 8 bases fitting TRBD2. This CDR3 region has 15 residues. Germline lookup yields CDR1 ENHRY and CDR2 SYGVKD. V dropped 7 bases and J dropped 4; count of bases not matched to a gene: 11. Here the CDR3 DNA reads TGTGCCATCAAATCGGGGGGGCCGGCAGGAGAGACCCAGTACTTC. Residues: CAIKSGGPAGETQYF.

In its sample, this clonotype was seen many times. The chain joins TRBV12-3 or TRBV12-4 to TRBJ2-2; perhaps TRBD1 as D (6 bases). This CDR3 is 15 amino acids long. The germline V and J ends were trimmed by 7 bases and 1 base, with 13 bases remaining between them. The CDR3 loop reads CASTPDRMNTGELFF. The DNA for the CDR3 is TGTGCCAGCACTCCTGACAGGATGAACACCGGGGAGCTGTTTTTT.

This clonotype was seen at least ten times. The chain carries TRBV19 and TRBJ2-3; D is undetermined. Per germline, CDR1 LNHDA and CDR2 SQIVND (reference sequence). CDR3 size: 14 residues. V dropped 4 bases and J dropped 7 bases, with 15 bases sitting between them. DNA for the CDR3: TGTGCCAGTAGTAAAGGGCTAGATAGTAATACGCAGTATTTT. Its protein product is CASSKGLDSNTQYF.

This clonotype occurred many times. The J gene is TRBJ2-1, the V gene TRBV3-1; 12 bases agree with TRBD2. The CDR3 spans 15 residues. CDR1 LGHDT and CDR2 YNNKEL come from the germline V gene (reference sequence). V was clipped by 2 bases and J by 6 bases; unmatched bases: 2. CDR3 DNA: TGTGCCAGCAGCCAACTAGCGGGAGGGGGCAATGAGCAGTTCTTC. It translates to CASSQLAGGGNEQFF.

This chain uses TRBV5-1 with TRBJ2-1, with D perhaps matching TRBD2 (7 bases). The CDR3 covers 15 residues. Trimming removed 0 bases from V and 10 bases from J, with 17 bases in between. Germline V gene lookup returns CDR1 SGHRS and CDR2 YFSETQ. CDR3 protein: CASSLEGRPGGEQFF. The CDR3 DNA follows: TGCGCCAGCAGCTTGGAAGGTCGTCCGGGGGGCGAGCAGTTCTTC.